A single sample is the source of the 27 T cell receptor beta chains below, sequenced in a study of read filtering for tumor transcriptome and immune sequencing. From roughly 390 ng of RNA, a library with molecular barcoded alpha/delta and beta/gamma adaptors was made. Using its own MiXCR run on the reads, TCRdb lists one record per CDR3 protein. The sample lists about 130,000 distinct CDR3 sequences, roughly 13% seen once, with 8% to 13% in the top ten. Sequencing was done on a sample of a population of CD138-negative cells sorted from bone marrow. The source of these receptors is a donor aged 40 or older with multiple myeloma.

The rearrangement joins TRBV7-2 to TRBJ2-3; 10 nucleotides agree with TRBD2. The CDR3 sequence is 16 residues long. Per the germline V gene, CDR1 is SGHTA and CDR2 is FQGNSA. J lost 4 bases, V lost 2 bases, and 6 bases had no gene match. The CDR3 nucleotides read TGTGCCAGCAGCTTACAGCGGGGGGGCCCGGCAGATACGCAGTATTTT. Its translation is CASSLQRGGPADTQYF. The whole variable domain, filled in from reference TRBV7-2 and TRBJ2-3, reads GAGVSQSPSNKVTEKGKDVELRCDPISGHTALYWYRQSLGQGLEFLIYFQGNSAPDKSGLPSDRFSAERTGGSVSTLTIQRTQQEDSAVYLCASSLQRGGPADTQYFGPGTRLTVL.

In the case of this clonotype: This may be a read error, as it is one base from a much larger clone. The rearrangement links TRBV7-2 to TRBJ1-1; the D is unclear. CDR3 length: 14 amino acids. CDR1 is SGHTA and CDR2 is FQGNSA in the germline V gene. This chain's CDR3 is CASSFSAPNTGAFF. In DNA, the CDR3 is TGTGCCAGCAGCTTTTCAGCGCCGAACACTGGAGCTTTCTTT. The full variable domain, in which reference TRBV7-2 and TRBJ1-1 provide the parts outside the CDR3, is GAGVSQSPSNKVTEKGKDVELRCDPISGHTALYWYRQSLGQGLEFLIYFQGNSAPDKSGLPSDRFSAERTGGSVSTLTIQRTQQEDSAVYLCASSFSAPNTGAFFGQGTRLTVV.

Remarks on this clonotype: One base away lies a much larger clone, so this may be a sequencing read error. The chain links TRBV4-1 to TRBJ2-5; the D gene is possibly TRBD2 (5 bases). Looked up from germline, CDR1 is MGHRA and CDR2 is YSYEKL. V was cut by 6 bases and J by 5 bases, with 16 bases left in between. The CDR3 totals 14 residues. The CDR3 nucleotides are TGCGCCAGCAGTCAACCAGAGGGCGCGGAGACCCAGTACTTC. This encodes CASSQPEGAETQYF.

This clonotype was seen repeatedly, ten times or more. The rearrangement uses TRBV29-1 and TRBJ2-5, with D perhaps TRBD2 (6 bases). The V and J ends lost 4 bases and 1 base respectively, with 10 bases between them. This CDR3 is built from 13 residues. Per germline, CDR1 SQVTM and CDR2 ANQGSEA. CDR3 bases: TGCAGCGTTGCTGTTAGCGGCCAAGAGACCCAGTACTTC. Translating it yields CSVAVSGQETQYF.

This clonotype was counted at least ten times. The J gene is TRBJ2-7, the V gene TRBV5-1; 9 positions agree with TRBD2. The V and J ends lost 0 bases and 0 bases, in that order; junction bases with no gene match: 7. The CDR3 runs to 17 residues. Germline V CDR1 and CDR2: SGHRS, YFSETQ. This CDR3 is CASSLVPSGTSSYEQYF. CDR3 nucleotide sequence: TGCGCCAGCAGCTTGGTTCCTAGCGGGACTAGCTCCTACGAGCAGTACTTC.

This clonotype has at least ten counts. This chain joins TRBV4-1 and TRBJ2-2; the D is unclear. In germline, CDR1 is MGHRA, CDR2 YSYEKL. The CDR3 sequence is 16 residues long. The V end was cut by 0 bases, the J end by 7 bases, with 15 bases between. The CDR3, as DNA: TGCGCCAGCAGCCAAGATCTCGCGGTTCCCGTCGGGGAGCTGTTTTTT. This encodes CASSQDLAVPVGELFF.

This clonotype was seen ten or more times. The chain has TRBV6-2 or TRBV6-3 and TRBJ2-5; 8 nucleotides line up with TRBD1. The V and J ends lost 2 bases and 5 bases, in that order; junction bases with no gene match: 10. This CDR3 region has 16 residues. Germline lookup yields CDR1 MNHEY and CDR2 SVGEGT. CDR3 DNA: TGTGCCAGCAGTTACAGGGGACAGGCGATTCAGGAGACCCAGTACTTC. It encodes CASSYRGQAIQETQYF.

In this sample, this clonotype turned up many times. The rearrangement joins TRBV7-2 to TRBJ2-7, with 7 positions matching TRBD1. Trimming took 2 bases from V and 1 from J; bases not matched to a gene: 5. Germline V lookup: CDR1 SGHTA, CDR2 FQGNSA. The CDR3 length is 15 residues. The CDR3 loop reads CASSLRPTGSYEQYF. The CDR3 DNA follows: TGTGCCAGCAGCTTAAGGCCGACAGGGTCCTACGAGCAGTACTTC.

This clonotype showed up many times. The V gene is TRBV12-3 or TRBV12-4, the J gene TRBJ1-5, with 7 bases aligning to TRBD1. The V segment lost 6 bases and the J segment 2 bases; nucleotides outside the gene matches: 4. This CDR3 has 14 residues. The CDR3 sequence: CASSDTGGNQPQHF. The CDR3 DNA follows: TGTGCCAGCAGCGATACAGGGGGCAATCAGCCCCAGCATTTT.

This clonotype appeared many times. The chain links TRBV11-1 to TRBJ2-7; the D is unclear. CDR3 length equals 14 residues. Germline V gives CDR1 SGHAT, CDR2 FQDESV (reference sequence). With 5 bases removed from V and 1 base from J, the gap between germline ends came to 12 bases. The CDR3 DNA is TGTGCCAGCAGCAAGACACCGTTTTCCTACGAGCAGTACTTC. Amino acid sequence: CASSKTPFSYEQYF.

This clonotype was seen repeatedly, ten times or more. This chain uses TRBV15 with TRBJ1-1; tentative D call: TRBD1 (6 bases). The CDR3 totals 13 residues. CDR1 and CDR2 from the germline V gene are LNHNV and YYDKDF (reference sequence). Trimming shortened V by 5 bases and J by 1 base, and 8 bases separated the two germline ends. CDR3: CATSGQQNTEAFF. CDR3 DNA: TGTGCCACCAGCGGACAGCAGAACACTGAAGCTTTCTTT.

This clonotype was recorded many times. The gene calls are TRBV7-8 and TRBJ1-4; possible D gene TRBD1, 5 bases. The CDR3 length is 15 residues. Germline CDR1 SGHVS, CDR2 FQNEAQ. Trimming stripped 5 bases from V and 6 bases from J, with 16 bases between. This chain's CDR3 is CASSPRVLGDEKLFF. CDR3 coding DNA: TGTGCCAGCAGCCCCCGGGTCTTGGGGGATGAAAAACTGTTTTTT.

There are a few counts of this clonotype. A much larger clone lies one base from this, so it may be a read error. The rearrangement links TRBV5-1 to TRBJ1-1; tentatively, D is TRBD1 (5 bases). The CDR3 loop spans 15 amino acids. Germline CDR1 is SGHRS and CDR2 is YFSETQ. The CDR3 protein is CACSLLSTGNTEAFF. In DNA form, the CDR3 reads TGCGCCTGCAGCTTGTTGAGTACAGGGAACACTGAAGCTTTCTTT.

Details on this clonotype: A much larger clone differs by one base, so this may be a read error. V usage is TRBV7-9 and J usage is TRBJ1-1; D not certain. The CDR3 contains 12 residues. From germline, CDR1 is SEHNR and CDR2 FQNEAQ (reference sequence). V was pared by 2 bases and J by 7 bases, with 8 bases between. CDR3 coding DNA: TGTGCCAGCAGCTTACGGGAGAATGAAGCTTTCTTT. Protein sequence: CASSLRENEAFF.

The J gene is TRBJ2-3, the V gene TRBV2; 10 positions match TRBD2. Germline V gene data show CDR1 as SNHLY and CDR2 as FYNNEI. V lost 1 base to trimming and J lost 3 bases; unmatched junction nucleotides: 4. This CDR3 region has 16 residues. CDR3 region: CASSEGLAGGTDTQYF. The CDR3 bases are TGTGCCAGCAGTGAAGGGTTAGCGGGAGGTACAGATACGCAGTATTTT.

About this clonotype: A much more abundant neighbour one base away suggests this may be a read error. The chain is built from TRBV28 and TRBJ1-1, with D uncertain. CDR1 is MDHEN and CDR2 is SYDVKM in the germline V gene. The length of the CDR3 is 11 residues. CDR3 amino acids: CASSVNTGAFF. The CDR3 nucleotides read TGTGCCAGCAGCGTGAACACTGGAGCTTTCTTT.

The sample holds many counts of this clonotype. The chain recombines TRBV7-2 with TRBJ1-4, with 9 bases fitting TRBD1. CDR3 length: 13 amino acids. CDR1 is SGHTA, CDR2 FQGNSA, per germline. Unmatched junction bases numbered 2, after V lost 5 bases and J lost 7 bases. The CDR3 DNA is TGTGCCAGCAGCGGGACAGGGCTTGAAAAACTGTTTTTT. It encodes CASSGTGLEKLFF.

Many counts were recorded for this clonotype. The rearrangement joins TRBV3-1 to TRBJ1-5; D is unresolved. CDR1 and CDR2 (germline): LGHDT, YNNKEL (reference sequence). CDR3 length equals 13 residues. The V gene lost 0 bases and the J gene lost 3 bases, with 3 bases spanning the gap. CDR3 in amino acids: CASSQDLNQPQHF. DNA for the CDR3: TGTGCCAGCAGCCAAGATCTCAATCAGCCCCAGCATTTT.

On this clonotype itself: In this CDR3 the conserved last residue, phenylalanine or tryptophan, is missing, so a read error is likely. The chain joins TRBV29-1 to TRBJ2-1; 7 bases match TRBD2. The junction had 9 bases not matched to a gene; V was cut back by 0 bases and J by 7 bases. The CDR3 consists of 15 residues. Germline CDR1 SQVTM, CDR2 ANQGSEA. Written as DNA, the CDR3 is TGCAGCGTTGAAGATCTTGCGGGGCGGGGGAATGAGCAGTTCCTC. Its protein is CSVEDLAGRGNEQFL.

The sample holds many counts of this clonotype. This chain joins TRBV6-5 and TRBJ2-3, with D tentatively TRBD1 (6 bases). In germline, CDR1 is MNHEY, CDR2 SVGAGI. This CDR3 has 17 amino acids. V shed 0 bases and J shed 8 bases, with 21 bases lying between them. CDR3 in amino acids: CASSYSSQGPQLATQYF. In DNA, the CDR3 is TGTGCCAGCAGTTACTCGAGCCAGGGGCCACAACTGGCTACGCAGTATTTT.

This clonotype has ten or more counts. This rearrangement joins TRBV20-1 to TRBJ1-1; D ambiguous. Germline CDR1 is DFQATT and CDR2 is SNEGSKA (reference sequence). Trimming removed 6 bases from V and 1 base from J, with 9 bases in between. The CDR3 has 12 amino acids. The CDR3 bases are TGCAGTGCGTCCCGTAGGAACACTGAAGCTTTCTTT. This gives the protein CSASRRNTEAFF.

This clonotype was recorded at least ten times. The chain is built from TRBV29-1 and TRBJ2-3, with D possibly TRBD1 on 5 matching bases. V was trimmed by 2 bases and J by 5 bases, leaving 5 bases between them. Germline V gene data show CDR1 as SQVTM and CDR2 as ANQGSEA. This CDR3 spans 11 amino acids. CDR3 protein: CSVEQGDTQYF. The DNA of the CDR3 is TGCAGCGTTGAACAGGGAGATACGCAGTATTTT.

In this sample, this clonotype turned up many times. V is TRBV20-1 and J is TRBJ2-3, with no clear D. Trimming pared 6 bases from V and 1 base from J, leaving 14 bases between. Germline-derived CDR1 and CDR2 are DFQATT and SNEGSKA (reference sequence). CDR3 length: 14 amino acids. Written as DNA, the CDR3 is TGCAGTGCGAAGGTCAGTTTCGGCACAGATACGCAGTATTTT. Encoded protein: CSAKVSFGTDTQYF.

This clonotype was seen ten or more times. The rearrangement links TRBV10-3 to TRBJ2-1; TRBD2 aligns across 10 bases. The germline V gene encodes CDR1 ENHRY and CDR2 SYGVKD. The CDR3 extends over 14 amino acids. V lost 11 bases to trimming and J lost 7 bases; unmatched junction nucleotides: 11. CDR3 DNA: TGTGCCGCAGGCCCTAGCGGGAGATCGAATGAGCAGTTCTTC. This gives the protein CAAGPSGRSNEQFF.

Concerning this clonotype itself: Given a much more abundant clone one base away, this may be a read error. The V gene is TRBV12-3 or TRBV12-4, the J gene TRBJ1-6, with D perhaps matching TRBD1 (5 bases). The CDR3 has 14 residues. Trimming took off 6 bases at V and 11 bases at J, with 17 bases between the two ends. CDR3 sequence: CASRSREGNPPLHF. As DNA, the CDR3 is TGTGCCAGCAGGAGCAGGGAGGGCAATCCACCCCTCCACTTT.

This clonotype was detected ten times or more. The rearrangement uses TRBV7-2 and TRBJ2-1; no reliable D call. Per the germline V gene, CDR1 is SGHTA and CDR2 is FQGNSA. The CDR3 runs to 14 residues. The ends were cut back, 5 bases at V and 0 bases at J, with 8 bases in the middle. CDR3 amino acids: CASSPRVSYNEQFF. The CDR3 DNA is TGTGCCAGCAGCCCAAGGGTCTCCTACAATGAGCAGTTCTTC. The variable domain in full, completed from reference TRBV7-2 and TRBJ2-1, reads GAGVSQSPSNKVTEKGKDVELRCDPISGHTALYWYRQSLGQGLEFLIYFQGNSAPDKSGLPSDRFSAERTGGSVSTLTIQRTQQEDSAVYLCASSPRVSYNEQFFGPGTRLTVL.

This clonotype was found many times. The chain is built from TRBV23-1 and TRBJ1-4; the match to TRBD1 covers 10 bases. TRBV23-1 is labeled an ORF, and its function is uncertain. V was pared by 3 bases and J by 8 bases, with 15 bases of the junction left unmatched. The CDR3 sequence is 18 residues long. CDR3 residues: CASSHSGTGDRAEEKLFF. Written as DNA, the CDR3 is TGCGCCAGCAGTCACTCCGGGACAGGGGACCGCGCGGAGGAAAAACTGTTTTTT.